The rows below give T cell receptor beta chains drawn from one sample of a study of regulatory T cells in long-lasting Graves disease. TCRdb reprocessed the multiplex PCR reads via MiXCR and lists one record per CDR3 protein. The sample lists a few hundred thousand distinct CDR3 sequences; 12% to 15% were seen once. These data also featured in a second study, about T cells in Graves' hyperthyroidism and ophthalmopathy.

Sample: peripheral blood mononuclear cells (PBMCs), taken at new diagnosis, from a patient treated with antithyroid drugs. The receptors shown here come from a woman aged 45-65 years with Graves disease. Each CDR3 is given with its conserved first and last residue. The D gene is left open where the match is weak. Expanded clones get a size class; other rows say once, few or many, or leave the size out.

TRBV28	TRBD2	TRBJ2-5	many	TGTGCCAGCAGTCCGGGACTAGCGGGAGCGCGGGAGACCCAGTACTTC	CASSPGLAGARETQYF
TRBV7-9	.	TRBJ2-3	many	TGTGCCAGCAGCTTAGAGGCCCGTCTAGAAGGTTTAGATACGCAGTATTTT	CASSLEARLEGLDTQYF
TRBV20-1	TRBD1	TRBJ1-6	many	TGCAGTGCTAGAAGGGGACAGGGGTCCTATAATTCACCCCTCCACTTT	CSARRGQGSYNSPLHF
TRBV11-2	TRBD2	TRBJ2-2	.	TGTGCCAGCAGCTCTCTAGCGGGAGGCCGTACCGGGGAGCTGTTTTTT	CASSSLAGGRTGELFF
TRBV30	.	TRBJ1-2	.	TGTGCCTGGAATGTCCCGATACGACGGATCTGTGGCTACACCTTC	CAWNVPIRRICGYTF
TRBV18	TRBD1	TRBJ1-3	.	TGTGCCAGCTCACCAGGACAGGGGCCTGGAAACACCATATATTTT	CASSPGQGPGNTIYF
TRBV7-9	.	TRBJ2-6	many	TGTGCCAGCAGCCCCCCTGGGGCCAACGTCCTGACTTTC	CASSPPGANVLTF
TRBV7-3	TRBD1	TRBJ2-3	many	TGTGCCAGCAGCCCTCCGGGACAGGGGATGGATACGCAGTATTTT	CASSPPGQGMDTQYF
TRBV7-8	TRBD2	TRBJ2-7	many	TGTGCCAGCAGCATCAGACTAGCGGGGCACTACGAGCAGTACTTC	CASSIRLAGHYEQYF
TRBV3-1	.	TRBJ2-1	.	TGTGCCAGCAGCCAAGATCCCGCGTCTCTAGGGGGCAATGAGCAGTTCTTC	CASSQDPASLGGNEQFF
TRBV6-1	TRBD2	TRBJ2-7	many	TGTGCCAGCAACACACGAGGGCCTAGCGGGGCCCGGGGCTACGAGCAGTACTTC	CASNTRGPSGARGYEQYF
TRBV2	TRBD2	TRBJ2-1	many	TGTGCCAGCAGACAACCGGGACTAGCGGGAGGCGGGCAGTTCTTC	CASRQPGLAGGGQFF
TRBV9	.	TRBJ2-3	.	TGTGCCAGCACCAGGGGCGGGGGTCCCACAGATACGCAGTATTTT	CASTRGGGPTDTQYF
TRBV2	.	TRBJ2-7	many	TGTGCCAGCGGCATGGGAGAGACCCTATACGAGCAGTACTTC	CASGMGETLYEQYF
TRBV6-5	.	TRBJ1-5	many	TGTGCCAGCAGTTACTCTGGGGAAGGCAATCAGCCCCAGCATTTT	CASSYSGEGNQPQHF
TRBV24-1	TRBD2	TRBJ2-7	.	TGTGCCACCAGTGACGGGGGGATCGACGAGCAGTACTTC	CATSDGGIDEQYF
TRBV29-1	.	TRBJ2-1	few	TGCAGCGTTGAAGGTACGGTCGGTATGAATGAGCAGTTCTTC	CSVEGTVGMNEQFF
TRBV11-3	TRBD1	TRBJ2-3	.	TGTGCCAGCAGCTCGACAGGGTCTAGCTCAGATACGCAGTATTTT	CASSSTGSSSDTQYF
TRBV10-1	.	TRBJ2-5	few	TGCGCCAGCAGGCGGAGGGGCGTCTCTCGGCAAGAGACCCAGTACTTC	CASRRRGVSRQETQYF
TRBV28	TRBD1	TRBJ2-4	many	TGTGCCAGCAGCCCTACGACAGGGGCCAAAAACATTCAGTACTTC	CASSPTTGAKNIQYF
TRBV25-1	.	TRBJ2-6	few	TGTGCCAGCAGTGAAGTTCGCAGTAGGGCCAACGTCCTGACTTTC	CASSEVRSRANVLTF
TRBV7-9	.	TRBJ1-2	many	TGTGCCAGCAGCATCACAGGATTCTATGGCTACACCTTC	CASSITGFYGYTF
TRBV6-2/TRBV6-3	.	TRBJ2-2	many	TGTGCCAGCAGTTTCGGCGGGAATGCCGGGGAGCTGTTTTTT	CASSFGGNAGELFF
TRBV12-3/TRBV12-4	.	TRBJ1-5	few	TGTGCCAGCACCCTCGTCCCCCAGCCCCAGCATTTT	CASTLVPQPQHF
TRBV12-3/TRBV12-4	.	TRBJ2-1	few	TGTGCCAGCAGCAGGGACGGTGCCTACAATGAGCAGTTCTTC	CASSRDGAYNEQFF
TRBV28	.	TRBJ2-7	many	TGTGCCAGCAGTTCGGTAGGCGGCTCCTACGAGCAGTACTTC	CASSSVGGSYEQYF
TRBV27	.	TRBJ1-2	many	TGTGCCAGCAGTTTATCCTCGGGGCTACCCAACTATGGCTACACCTTC	CASSLSSGLPNYGYTF
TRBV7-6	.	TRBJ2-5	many	TGTGCCAGCAGCTTAGGGGTAACAGGATCACAAGAGACCCAGTACTTC	CASSLGVTGSQETQYF
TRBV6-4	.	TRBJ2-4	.	TGTGCCAGCAGTGAGGGCGAGGGAAACATTCAGTACTTC	CASSEGEGNIQYF
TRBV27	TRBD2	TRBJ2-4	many	TGTGCCAGCAGTACTAGCGGGAAAAACATTCAGTACTTC	CASSTSGKNIQYF
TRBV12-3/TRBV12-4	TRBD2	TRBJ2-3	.	TGTGCCAGCAGGTTAGTACTAGCGGGAGCTGGGGATACGCAGTATTTT	CASRLVLAGAGDTQYF
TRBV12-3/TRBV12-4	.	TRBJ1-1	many	TGTGCCAGCAGTTTCTTCGGGGGAAACACTGAAGCTTTCTTT	CASSFFGGNTEAFF
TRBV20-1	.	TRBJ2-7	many	TGCAGTGCTATGGTACAGACCTACGAGCAGTACTTC	CSAMVQTYEQYF
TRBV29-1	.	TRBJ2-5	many	TGCAGCGTTGTCATAGGAGGGCCGGAGACCCAGTACTTC	CSVVIGGPETQYF
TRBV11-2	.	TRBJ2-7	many	TGTGCCAGCAGCCCAAGACTAGGGAGCTACGAGCAGTACTTC	CASSPRLGSYEQYF
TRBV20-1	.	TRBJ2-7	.	TGCAGTGCTAGAGATCTCTCGGTATACGAGCAGTACTTC	CSARDLSVYEQYF
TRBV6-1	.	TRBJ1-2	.	TGTGCCAGCAGGGACGACTTGGGTGGCTACACCTTC	CASRDDLGGYTF
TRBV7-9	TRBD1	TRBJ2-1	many	TGTGCCAGCAGCCCCACGTGGGACAGGGTTGAGCAGTTCTTC	CASSPTWDRVEQFF
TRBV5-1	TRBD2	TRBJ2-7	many	TGCGCCAGCAGCTTGGACGGGACTAGCGGGAGAGGTTCGGAGCAGTACTTC	CASSLDGTSGRGSEQYF
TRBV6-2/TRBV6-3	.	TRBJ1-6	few	TGTGCCAGCGGGTGGGGACTACTGACCCAATTCCCCCTCCACTTT	CASGWGLLTQFPLHF
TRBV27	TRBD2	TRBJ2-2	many	TGTGCCAGCAGCCCACACAGAACTAGCGGGAGGGGCGGGGAGCTGTTTTTT	CASSPHRTSGRGGELFF
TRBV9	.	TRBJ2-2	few	TGTGCCAGCAGCGTAGGCGTAGACGGCACCGGGGAGCTGTTTTTT	CASSVGVDGTGELFF
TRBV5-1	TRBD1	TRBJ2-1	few	TGCGCCAGCACCGGACAGGGCTGGGACAATGAGCAGTTCTTC	CASTGQGWDNEQFF
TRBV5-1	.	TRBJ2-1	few	TGCGCCAGCAGCTTGGAAAGATGGCCCTACAATGAGCAGTTCTTC	CASSLERWPYNEQFF
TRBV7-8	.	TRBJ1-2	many	TGTGCCAGCAGCTTAGCCCCGACAGCTGGCTACACCTTC	CASSLAPTAGYTF
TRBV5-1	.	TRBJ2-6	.	TGCGCCAGCAGCTTCTACAGGGATTCAGCTGGGGCCAACGTCCTGACTTTC	CASSFYRDSAGANVLTF
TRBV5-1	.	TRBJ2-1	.	TGCGCCAGCAGCTTGGGACAGAACTCCTACAATGAGCAGTTCTTC	CASSLGQNSYNEQFF
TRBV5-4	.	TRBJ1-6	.	TGTGCCAGCAGTCCCGACATTAATTCACCCCTCCACTTT	CASSPDINSPLHF
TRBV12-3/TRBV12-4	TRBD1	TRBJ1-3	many	TGTGCCAGCAGCCTACCCCCCGCCAGGGGGAGCTCTGGAAACACCATATATTTT	CASSLPPARGSSGNTIYF
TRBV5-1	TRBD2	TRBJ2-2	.	TGCGCCAGCAGCGGCGGACTAGCGGGGGCCCCGGGCACCGGGGAGCTGTTTTTT	CASSGGLAGAPGTGELFF
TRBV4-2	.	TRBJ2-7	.	TGTGCCAGCAGCCAAGGGGAACGGTACGAGCAGTACTTC	CASSQGERYEQYF
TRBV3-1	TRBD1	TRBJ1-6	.	TGTGCCAGCAGCCAAGTAACAGGGGGAAGGCCCCTCCACTTT	CASSQVTGGRPLHF
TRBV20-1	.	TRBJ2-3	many	TGCAGTGTTAGAGGGGGTTTCACAGATACGCAGTATTTT	CSVRGGFTDTQYF